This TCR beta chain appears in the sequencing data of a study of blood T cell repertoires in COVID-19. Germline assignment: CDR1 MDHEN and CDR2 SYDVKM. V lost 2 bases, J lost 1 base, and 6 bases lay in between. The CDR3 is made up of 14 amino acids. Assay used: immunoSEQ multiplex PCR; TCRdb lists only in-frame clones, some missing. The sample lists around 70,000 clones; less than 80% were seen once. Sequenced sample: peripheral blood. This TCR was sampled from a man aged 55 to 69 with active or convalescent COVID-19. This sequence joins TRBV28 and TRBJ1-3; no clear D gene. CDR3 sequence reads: CASSLSTSGNTIYF. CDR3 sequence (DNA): TGTGCCAGCAGTTTAAGTACTTCTGGAAACACCATATATTTT.